There are many counts of the clone carrying this T cell receptor beta chain. Produced via immunoSEQ multiplex PCR; TCRdb's table is partial and in-frame only. The repertoire holds about 680,000 clones, with about two thirds as singletons. The data originate from a study of shared clonotypes between healthy human individuals. The TCR originated in a woman under 40 in good health. Sequencing used memory CD4+ T cells sorted from blood. The subset is: CD45RA-negative fraction.

The CDR3 DNA reads TGTGCCAGCAGCTTCCGTACTACTCCGGGACAGCTTCCCTACGAGCAGTACTTC. Protein product: CASSFRTTPGQLPYEQYF. This chain links TRBV13 with TRBJ2-7, with 7 positions matching TRBD1. This CDR3 region has 18 residues. The ends lost 3 bases at V and 2 bases at J; junction bases unmatched: 16. Germline CDR1 and CDR2: PRHDT and FYEKMQ (reference sequence).